This T cell receptor (beta chain) was observed in a study of CD8+ T cells in alopecia areata. This CDR3 region has 14 residues. Germline assignment: CDR1 SQVTM and CDR2 ANQGSEA. The ends were cut back, 0 bases at V and 0 bases at J, with 6 bases in the middle. As the sequencing template, cDNA was produced by extracting RNA and reverse transcribing it. TCRdb's copy holds only in-frame clones and misses some; the assay was immunoSEQ multiplex PCR. The sample has about 42,000 clones, under 70% seen once; the top ten hold 20% to 25%. Treatment meaning: oral pan-JAK inhibitor, 5-10 mg twice daily. PBMCs provided sorted CD4+ and CD8+ T cells. Study-wide results and limits: In scalp and blood during tofacitinib, many expanded lesional clones persisted. Among the cells sequenced in scalp samples are also the resident alphabeta T cells of normal skin.

Regarding this clone: Antigen specificity is unknown.

The rearrangement links TRBV29-1 to TRBJ2-1; D not certain. The source is a human donor with alopecia areata. The sequences come from CD8+ T cells sorted from blood, collected at week 4, from a patient treated with tofacitinib. The CDR3 DNA follows: TGCAGCGTTGAAGATATGAGCTCCTACAATGAGCAGTTCTTC. The encoded protein is CSVEDMSSYNEQFF.